This TCR beta chain was sequenced in a study of T-cell reconstitution after alpha-beta-depleted transplantation in children. This clonotype was counted a few times. V lost 6 bases and J lost 4, with 13 bases in between. The germline V gene encodes CDR1 LNHDA and CDR2 SQIVND (reference sequence). The CDR3 contains 14 residues. TCRbeta library preparation incorporated unique molecular identifiers. MiXCR, run by TCRdb on the PCR reads, gives a single entry per CDR3 protein. The sample contains under 350,000 distinct CDR3 sequences, about 10% of which appear only once. This sequence originates from a human donor who donated a stem cell graft to a child with SCID. The sequencing here drew on PBMCs from the stem cell graft donor, taken from the stem cell graft. J is TRBJ2-1 and V is TRBV19; either TRBD1 or TRBD2 may fit D (5 bases each). As DNA, the CDR3 is TGTGCCAGTAGCTCCGGGGCAGGGTACAATGAGCAGTTCTTC. This codes for CASSSGAGYNEQFF.